This T cell receptor (beta chain) was captured by sequencing in a study of immune evolution from preneoplasia to lung adenocarcinoma. Study-wide background: HLA loss of heterozygosity: under 7.5% AIS, about 15% MIA, about 35% ADC, none AAH. Notes on the study in general: Top clone frequencies peaked in normal lung, apparently declining through invasive adenocarcinoma.

After pathologic assessment, macro-dissection selected premalignant or tumor cells for extraction. Data came from immunoSEQ multiplex PCR; TCRdb stores just in-frame clones and leaves some out. The profile shows over 1,500 clones, 75% to 80% of them singletons. The table lists this clone with a count of one. Its antigen is still unknown. CDR3 length: 19 amino acids. CDR1 and CDR2 (germline): SGHDN, FVKESK. Deletions cut 3 bases from V and 1 base from J, with 24 bases between. The sequenced sample was FFPE atypical adenomatous hyperplasia tissue from the lung. Subset given: atypical adenomatous hyperplasia (AAH), lung preneoplasia. This receptor was taken from a person aged 70 to 80 with lung adenocarcinoma. The chain employs TRBV14 and TRBJ2-5, with D possibly being TRBD1 (6 bases). The CDR3 loop is CASSHFQGRSAETQETQYF. CDR3 in DNA: TGTGCCAGCAGCCATTTCCAGGGGCGCAGCGCCGAGACCCAAGAGACCCAGTACTTC.